These 5 T cell receptor beta chains were sequenced from one sample in a study of blood T cell repertoires in COVID-19. Data came from immunoSEQ multiplex PCR; TCRdb stores just in-frame clones and leaves some out. The sample has 200,000 or so clones; approximately 91% are singletons. Sequences were obtained from peripheral blood. The receptors were sampled from a man over 45 with COVID-19, enrolled during active disease.

The V and J genes are TRBV5-5 and TRBJ1-1; D gene unclear. Trimming took off 0 bases at V and 1 base at J, with 13 bases between the two ends. The germline gives CDR1 SGHKS, CDR2 YYEKEE (reference sequence). This CDR3 spans 16 amino acids. DNA for the CDR3: TGTGCCAGCAGCTTGGAACGCGGGAGTCCGAACACTGAAGCTTTCTTT. Its protein is CASSLERGSPNTEAFF.

The chain carries TRBV6-5 and TRBJ2-2; 8 nucleotides line up with TRBD1. Trimming cost V 4 bases and J 5 bases; bases outside gene matches: 6. The CDR3 has 15 residues. In germline, CDR1 is MNHEY, CDR2 SVGAGI. The CDR3 region has the DNA TGTGCCAGCAGTTTGAGGACAGGGAGAACCGGGGAGCTGTTTTTT. Translated, it gives CASSLRTGRTGELFF.

In regard to this clone: Other nucleotide sequences in the sample specify the same CDR3. The CDR3 sequence: CASSLAGLETQYF. Here the CDR3 DNA reads TGTGCCAGCAGCTTAGCCGGGTTAGAGACCCAGTACTTC. The V call is TRBV11-2, the J call TRBJ2-5; D ambiguous. Germline assignment: CDR1 SGHAT and CDR2 FQNNGV. Trimming shortened V by 1 base and J by 4 bases, and 7 bases separated the two germline ends. The length of the CDR3 is 13 residues.

The genes are TRBV27 and TRBJ2-1, with TRBD2 matching 7 bases. Germline lookup yields CDR1 MNHEY and CDR2 SMNVEV (reference sequence). The CDR3 extends over 16 amino acids. The ends lost 8 bases at V and 6 bases at J; junction bases unmatched: 16. CDR3 sequence (DNA): TGTGCCAGCTCCCCCGGTTGGCTAGCGGCTTCCAATGAGCAGTTCTTC. Protein: CASSPGWLAASNEQFF.

This clone was recorded once. The sample contains more than one DNA sequence encoding this CDR3. This chain joins TRBV18 and TRBJ2-3; D ambiguous. This CDR3 is 15 amino acids long. V was clipped by 0 bases and J by 0 bases, with 7 bases between them. In germline, CDR1 is KGHSH, CDR2 LQKENI. CDR3: CASSPPSLSTDTQYF. The CDR3 coding sequence is TGTGCCAGCTCACCACCAAGCCTTAGCACAGATACGCAGTATTTT.